Each of the 14 T cell receptor beta chains below was sequenced from the same sample in a study of cytomegalovirus exposure and HLA in healthy donors. The PCR used 60 Vbeta and 13 Jbeta primers. The protocol was immunoSEQ multiplex PCR, while the TCRdb copy is restricted to in-frame clones and leaves out a portion. There are some 270,000 clones in the sample; roughly 80% occur only once, and roughly 0.31% lies in the top ten. The sequenced sample consisted of PBMCs. All receptors derive from a girl aged 2-10 years in good health and CMV-seronegative.

This CDR3 reads CAISASGATNEKLFF. The CDR3 nucleotides are TGTGCCATCAGCGCCAGTGGAGCAACTAATGAAAAACTGTTTTTT. The rearrangement links TRBV10-3 to TRBJ1-4; D is unclear. The V and J ends lost 6 bases and 0 bases respectively, with 11 bases between them. The CDR3 runs 15 residues. In germline, CDR1 is ENHRY, CDR2 SYGVKD.

Comments on this clone: Relative to the germline gene, one junction end is altered; a read error may explain this. The rearrangement uses TRBV4-1 and TRBJ2-7; TRBD1 might be the D (5 bases). In germline, CDR1 is MGHRA, CDR2 YSYEKL. The CDR3 totals 15 residues. CDR3 coding DNA: TGTGCCAGCAGCCAAGGATTAGGGGATCCCTACGAGCAGTACTTC. The encoded protein is CASSQGLGDPYEQYF.

V usage is TRBV10-3 and J usage is TRBJ1-1; 10 bases line up with TRBD1. V gave up 8 bases and J gave up 6 bases; unmatched junction bases: 0. Germline V gives CDR1 ENHRY, CDR2 SYGVKD. The CDR3 sequence is 11 residues long. The CDR3, as DNA: TGTGCCATCGGACAGGGGGCTGAAGCTTTCTTT. Its protein is CAIGQGAEAFF.

The chain joins TRBV5-4 to TRBJ2-7; 11 bases agree with TRBD2. Germline V lookup: CDR1 SGHNT, CDR2 YYREEE (reference sequence). This CDR3 has 15 amino acids. J gave up 4 bases and V 4 bases, and 7 bases lay outside the gene matches. As DNA, the CDR3 is TGTGCCAGCAGCCTTAGCGGGAGGGCCCAATACGAGCAGTACTTC. As protein: CASSLSGRAQYEQYF.

This rearrangement joins TRBV4-1 to TRBJ1-1; D gene uncertain. Trimming shortened V by 0 bases and J by 11 bases, and 13 bases separated the two germline ends. CDR1 is MGHRA, CDR2 YSYEKL, per germline. The CDR3 length is 13 residues. The CDR3 coding sequence is TGCGCCAGCAGCCAAGACGGGGTGCGGGAGGCTTTCTTT. Its protein is CASSQDGVREAFF.

This clone turned up a few times. The genes are TRBV15 and TRBJ2-5; the D gene is possibly TRBD2 (6 bases). Deletions cut 0 bases from V and 1 base from J, with 9 bases between. Germline loops: CDR1 LNHNV, CDR2 YYDKDF (reference sequence). The CDR3 extends over 15 amino acids. CDR3 sequence reads: CATSREKRAQETQYF. For the CDR3, the DNA is TGTGCCACCAGCAGAGAGAAGCGGGCCCAAGAGACCCAGTACTTC.

The chain couples TRBV12-2 to TRBJ2-7; no DNA check was done on the table's D call, TRBD1. TRBV12-2 is termed a pseudogene. The CDR3 is 19 residues long. The CDR3 nucleotides are TGTGCAAGTCGCTCTGGGCCACACAAACAGGAGCTAATCTCCTACGAGCAGTACTTC. It encodes CASRSGPHKQELISYEQYF.

The chain carries TRBV28 and TRBJ1-1; D unclear. Trimming pared 3 bases from V and 0 bases from J, leaving 8 bases between. The germline CDR1 and CDR2 sequences are MDHEN and SYDVKM. The CDR3 loop spans 14 amino acids. CDR3 nucleotides: TGTGCCAGCAGTTTCCGGGGAGTGAACACTGAAGCTTTCTTT. Its protein is CASSFRGVNTEAFF.

The chain couples TRBV5-1 to TRBJ1-4; a possible D gene is TRBD1 (6 bases). Germline values: CDR1 SGHRS, CDR2 YFSETQ. Deletions cut 1 base from V and 8 bases from J, with 15 bases between. This CDR3 is built from 15 residues. The CDR3 nucleotides read TGCGCCAGCAGCTTGATCGGCATGGGGGCCGAAAAACTGTTTTTT. Translation gives CASSLIGMGAEKLFF.

The chain recombines TRBV28 with TRBJ1-5; D is ambiguous. Germline assignment: CDR1 MDHEN and CDR2 SYDVKM. V was shortened by 3 bases and J by 3 bases, with 12 bases between the two germline ends. The CDR3 is 15 amino acids. The CDR3 spells CASSFPGLHNQPQHF. The CDR3 DNA sequence: TGTGCCAGCAGTTTCCCAGGCCTGCACAATCAGCCCCAGCATTTT.

The V and J genes are TRBV13 and TRBJ2-1, with 10 bases fitting TRBD1. Germline V gene lookup returns CDR1 PRHDT and CDR2 FYEKMQ (reference sequence). The CDR3 is made up of 15 amino acids. V trimming: 2 bases; J trimming: 6 bases; junction bases outside the gene matches: 4. CDR3 residues: CASSLSDRGGNEQFF. DNA for the CDR3: TGTGCCAGCAGCTTATCGGACAGGGGGGGCAATGAGCAGTTCTTC.

The CDR3 loop reads CASSLGQLNTEAFF. The DNA of the CDR3 is TGTGCCAGCAGCTTGGGGCAGTTGAACACTGAAGCTTTCTTT. The gene calls are TRBV7-3 and TRBJ1-1; D is possibly TRBD1 (5 bases). V gave up 3 bases and J gave up 0 bases, with 8 bases separating them. Germline CDR1 and CDR2: SGHTA and FQGTGA. This CDR3 region has 14 residues. The full variable domain, rest sourced from reference TRBV7-3 and TRBJ1-1, is GAGVSQTPSNKVTEKGKYVELRCDPISGHTALYWYRQSLGQGPEFLIYFQGTGAADDSGLPNDRFFAVRPEGSVSTLKIQRTERGDSAVYLCASSLGQLNTEAFFGQGTRLTVV.

The chain carries TRBV12-5 and TRBJ2-7; D call uncertain. The V end was cut by 6 bases, the J end by 3 bases, with 9 bases between. This CDR3 spans 12 amino acids. Germline V gene sequence: CDR1 LGHNT, CDR2 FRNRAP. CDR3 amino acids: CASGPHFYEQYF. The DNA of the CDR3 is TGTGCTAGTGGCCCCCATTTCTACGAGCAGTACTTC.

This clone was seen a handful of times. The chain employs TRBV7-2 and TRBJ1-5, with D possibly being TRBD1 (6 bases). The V gene's germline CDR1 is SGHTA and CDR2 FQGNSA. The ends were cut back, 1 base at V and 5 bases at J, with 9 bases in the middle. The CDR3 is made up of 14 amino acids. The CDR3: CASSLVAGDQPQHF. CDR3 in DNA: TGTGCCAGCAGCTTAGTGGCAGGGGATCAGCCCCAGCATTTT.